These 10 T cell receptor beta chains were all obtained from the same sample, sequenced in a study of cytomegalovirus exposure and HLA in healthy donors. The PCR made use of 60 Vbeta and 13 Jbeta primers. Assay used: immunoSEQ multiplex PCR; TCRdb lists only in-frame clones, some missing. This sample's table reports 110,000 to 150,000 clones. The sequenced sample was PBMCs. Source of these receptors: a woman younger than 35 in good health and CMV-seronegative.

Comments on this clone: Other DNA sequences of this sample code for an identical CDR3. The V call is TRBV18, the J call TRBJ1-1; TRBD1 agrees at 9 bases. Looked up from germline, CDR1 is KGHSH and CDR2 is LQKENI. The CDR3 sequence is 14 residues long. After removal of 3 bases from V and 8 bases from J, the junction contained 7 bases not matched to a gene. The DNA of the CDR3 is TGTGCCAGCTCACCCCAACAGGGGGCGGGCGAAGCTTTCTTT. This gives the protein CASSPQQGAGEAFF.

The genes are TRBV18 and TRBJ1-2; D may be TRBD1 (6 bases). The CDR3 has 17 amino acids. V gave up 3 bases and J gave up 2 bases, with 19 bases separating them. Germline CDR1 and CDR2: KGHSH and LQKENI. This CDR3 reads CASSPWGGLDGNYGYTF. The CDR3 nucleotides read TGTGCCAGCTCACCCTGGGGGGGGCTCGACGGGAACTATGGCTACACCTTC.

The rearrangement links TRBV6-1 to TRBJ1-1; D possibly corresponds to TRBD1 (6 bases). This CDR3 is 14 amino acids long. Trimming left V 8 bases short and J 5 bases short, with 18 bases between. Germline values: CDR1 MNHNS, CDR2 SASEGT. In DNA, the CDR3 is TGTGCCAGCCAAAGAAACAGGGATGGGACTGAAGCTTTCTTT. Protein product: CASQRNRDGTEAFF.

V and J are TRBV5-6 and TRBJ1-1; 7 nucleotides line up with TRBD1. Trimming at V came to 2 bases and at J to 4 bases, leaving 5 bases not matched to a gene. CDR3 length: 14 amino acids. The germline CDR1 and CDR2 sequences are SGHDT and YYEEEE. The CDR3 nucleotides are TGTGCCAGCAGCTTCGACAGGGCGAGCACTGAAGCTTTCTTT. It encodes CASSFDRASTEAFF.

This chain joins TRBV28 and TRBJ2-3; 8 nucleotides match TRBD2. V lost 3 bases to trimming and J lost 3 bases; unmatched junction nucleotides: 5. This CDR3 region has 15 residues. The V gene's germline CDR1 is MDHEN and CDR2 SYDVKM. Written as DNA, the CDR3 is TGTGCCAGCAGTTTCAGGGCTAGCGGGACAGATACGCAGTATTTT. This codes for CASSFRASGTDTQYF.

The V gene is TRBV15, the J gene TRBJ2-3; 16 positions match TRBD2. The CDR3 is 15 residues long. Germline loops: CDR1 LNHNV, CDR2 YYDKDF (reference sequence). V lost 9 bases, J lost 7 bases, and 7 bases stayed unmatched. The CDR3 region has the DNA TGTGCCACTGAATCGGGACTAGCGGGAGGGTATACGCAGTATTTT. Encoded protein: CATESGLAGGYTQYF.

CDR3 sequence (DNA): TGTGCCAGCAGCTACTTCGGGGTGCAGTACGTC. Its translation is CASSYFGVQYV. The chain combines TRBV13 with TRBJ2-7; D possibly corresponds to TRBD2 (5 bases). CDR3 length: 11 residues. With 4 bases removed from V and 9 bases from J, the gap between germline ends came to 10 bases. The germline V gene has CDR1 PRHDT and CDR2 FYEKMQ (reference sequence).

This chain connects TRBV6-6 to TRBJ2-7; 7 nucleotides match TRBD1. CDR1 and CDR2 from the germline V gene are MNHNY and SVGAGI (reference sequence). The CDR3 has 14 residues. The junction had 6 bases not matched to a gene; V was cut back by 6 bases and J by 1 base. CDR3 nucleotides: TGTGCCAGCAGAACGGGACAGAATTCCTACGAGCAGTACTTC. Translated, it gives CASRTGQNSYEQYF.

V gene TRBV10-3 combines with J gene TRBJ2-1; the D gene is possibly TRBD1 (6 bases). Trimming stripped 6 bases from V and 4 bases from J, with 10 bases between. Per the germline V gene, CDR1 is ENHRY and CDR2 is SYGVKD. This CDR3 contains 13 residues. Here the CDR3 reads CAIREDRYNEQFF. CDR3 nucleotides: TGTGCCATCAGGGAGGACAGATACAATGAGCAGTTCTTC.

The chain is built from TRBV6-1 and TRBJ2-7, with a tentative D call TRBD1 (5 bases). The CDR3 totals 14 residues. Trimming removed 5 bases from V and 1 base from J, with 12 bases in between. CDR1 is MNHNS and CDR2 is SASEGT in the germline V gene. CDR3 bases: TGTGCCAGCAGTACACTACCAGGGTCCTACGAGCAGTACGTC. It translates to CASSTLPGSYEQYV.